The 21 T cell receptor beta chains presented below share a single source sample, sequenced in a study of siplizumab effects on memory and regulatory T cells. Generated by immunoSEQ multiplex PCR, the TCRdb table keeps only in-frame clones and is missing some. The table records 100,000 or so clones, about 91% of them present only once. Sequenced input: CD4+ T cells sorted from blood. These receptor sequences come from a human donor in good health.

The gene calls are TRBV18 and TRBJ2-3, with D unresolved. The CDR3 loop spans 14 amino acids. V was clipped by 1 base and J by 3 bases, with 8 bases between them. Looked up from germline, CDR1 is KGHSH and CDR2 is LQKENI. This CDR3 is CASSPLTRTDTQYF. Written as DNA, the CDR3 is TGTGCCAGCTCACCACTAACACGGACAGATACGCAGTATTTT.

The chain recombines TRBV28 with TRBJ1-2, with a tentative D call TRBD1 (5 bases). V gave up 3 bases and J gave up 4 bases, with 18 bases separating them. CDR3 length equals 16 residues. The germline V gene encodes CDR1 MDHEN and CDR2 SYDVKM. The CDR3 DNA is TGTGCCAGCAGTTTGGGGGGTGCTGACAGTCTCTATGGCTACACCTTC. Protein: CASSLGGADSLYGYTF.

The gene calls are TRBV9 and TRBJ2-5, with 11 positions matching TRBD2. J was trimmed by 5 bases and V by 1 base; bases with no gene match: 4. This CDR3 region has 15 residues. Germline CDR1 reads SGDLS; CDR2 reads YYNGEE. CDR3 amino acids: CASSVTASGGETQYF. Written as DNA, the CDR3 is TGTGCCAGCAGCGTAACGGCTAGCGGGGGGGAGACCCAGTACTTC.

The rearrangement links TRBV5-1 to TRBJ2-3; TRBD1 agrees at 8 bases. Trimming cost V 0 bases and J 1 base; bases outside gene matches: 13. This CDR3 is built from 19 residues. From germline, CDR1 is SGHRS and CDR2 YFSETQ. The CDR3 here is CASSLAGTGLRLGTDTQYF. DNA of the CDR3: TGCGCCAGCAGCTTGGCCGGGACAGGTCTACGCCTGGGCACAGATACGCAGTATTTT.

The chain carries TRBV7-9 and TRBJ2-7; TRBD1 matches 11 bases. The germline gives CDR1 SEHNR, CDR2 FQNEAQ (reference sequence). CDR3 length equals 14 residues. V shed 4 bases and J 7 bases; nucleotides not matched to a gene: 6. CDR3 loop: CASSYGQGAFEQYF. CDR3 bases: TGTGCCAGCAGCTATGGACAGGGGGCGTTTGAGCAGTACTTC.

CDR3 loop: CATSRDRNYGYTF. The CDR3 DNA reads as TGTGCCACCAGCCGGGACAGGAACTATGGCTACACCTTC. The V call is TRBV15, the J call TRBJ1-2; 8 bases map to TRBD1. The ends lost 5 bases at V and 2 bases at J; junction bases unmatched: 1. Germline lookup yields CDR1 LNHNV and CDR2 YYDKDF (reference sequence). The CDR3 covers 13 residues.

Concerning this clone: In the same sample, other DNA sequences code for this CDR3. The V gene is TRBV7-2, the J gene TRBJ2-5; D not resolved. The CDR3 consists of 13 residues. Germline assignment: CDR1 SGHTA and CDR2 FQGNSA. V dropped 1 base and J dropped 4 bases, with 7 bases sitting between them. CDR3 in DNA: TGTGCCAGCAGCTTAGGACCCTTAGAGACCCAGTACTTC. Translation: CASSLGPLETQYF.

The rearrangement links TRBV6-5 to TRBJ1-2; D is possibly TRBD1 (6 bases). This CDR3 comprises 13 residues. The germline CDR1 and CDR2 sequences are MNHEY and SVGAGI. With 3 bases removed from V and 3 bases from J, the gap between germline ends came to 8 bases. The DNA of the CDR3 is TGTGCCAGCAGTTATGGGGGGCACTATGGCTACACCTTC. Its protein is CASSYGGHYGYTF.

V gene TRBV18 combines with J gene TRBJ1-1; D is possibly TRBD1 (5 bases). Germline V gene sequence: CDR1 KGHSH, CDR2 LQKENI. The V end was cut by 6 bases, the J end by 6 bases, with 14 bases between. The length of the CDR3 is 13 residues. In DNA form, the CDR3 reads TGTGCCAGCTCCGACCGGAGGGGCGCTGAAGCTTTCTTT. Its protein product is CASSDRRGAEAFF.

CDR3 bases: TGTGCCAGCAGCTTATACTGGCCCCCGATCACCGGGGAGCTGTTTTTT. It codes for CASSLYWPPITGELFF. V gene TRBV11-2 combines with J gene TRBJ2-2; D ambiguous. The CDR3 runs 16 residues. Germline V CDR1 and CDR2: SGHAT, FQNNGV. Trimming shortened V by 2 bases and J by 4 bases, and 14 bases separated the two germline ends.

In this sample, this clone turned up once. V gene TRBV11-2 combines with J gene TRBJ2-7; D perhaps matches TRBD1 (6 bases). CDR1 is SGHAT and CDR2 is FQNNGV in the germline V gene. This CDR3 spans 15 amino acids. V lost 5 bases, J lost 7 bases, and 21 bases lay in between. CDR3 loop: CASSQGGRYTVEQYF. CDR3 nucleotides: TGTGCCAGCAGCCAAGGGGGACGGTACACGGTAGAGCAGTACTTC. Based on the CDR3 plus reference TRBV11-2 and TRBJ2-7, the full variable domain is EAGVAQSPRYKIIEKRQSVAFWCNPISGHATLYWYQQILGQGPKLLIQFQNNGVVDDSQLPKDRFSAERLKGVDSTLKIQPAKLEDSAVYLCASSQGGRYTVEQYFGPGTRLTVT.

The V gene is TRBV7-2, the J gene TRBJ1-3, with 9 positions matching TRBD1. Germline trimming cut 6 bases from V and 9 bases from J; bases unmatched to any gene: 9. Germline V lookup: CDR1 SGHTA, CDR2 FQGNSA. The CDR3 runs to 14 residues. The chain's CDR3 is CASRSPGQGATIYF. CDR3 in DNA: TGTGCCAGCAGATCCCCGGGACAGGGTGCCACCATATATTTT. The variable domain in full, with the rest retrieved from reference TRBV7-2 and TRBJ1-3, is GAGVSQSPSNKVTEKGKDVELRCDPISGHTALYWYRQSLGQGLEFLIYFQGNSAPDKSGLPSDRFSAERTGGSVSTLTIQRTQQEDSAVYLCASRSPGQGATIYFGEGSWLTVV.

This clone was counted a single time. The gene calls are TRBV6-1 and TRBJ1-1; D is perhaps TRBD1 (5 bases). Germline V gene lookup returns CDR1 MNHNS and CDR2 SASEGT. V lost 4 bases, J lost 7 bases, and 22 bases lay in between. The CDR3 is made up of 16 amino acids. CDR3 in DNA: TGTGCCAGCAGTGGAGGGCTCGGGGCGAGGTTGTATGAAGCTTTCTTT. Protein sequence: CASSGGLGARLYEAFF.

The V call is TRBV5-1, the J call TRBJ2-1; D ambiguous. The germline gives CDR1 SGHRS, CDR2 YFSETQ. CDR3 size: 14 residues. Trimming pared 8 bases from V and 2 bases from J, leaving 14 bases between. The CDR3 coding sequence is TGCGCCAGGGAGTCCGCCCCAGCCTACAATGAGCAGTTCTTC. Encoded protein: CARESAPAYNEQFF.

This clone was found once. V is TRBV6-5 and J is TRBJ2-7, with D unclear. Germline CDR1 MNHEY, CDR2 SVGAGI. Trimming stripped 2 bases from V and 7 bases from J, with 15 bases between. The CDR3 extends over 14 amino acids. The chain's CDR3 is CASSYRDWGREQYF. In DNA form, the CDR3 reads TGTGCCAGCAGTTACCGCGACTGGGGAAGGGAGCAGTACTTC.

The rearrangement joins TRBV28 to TRBJ1-4; a possible D gene is TRBD1 (5 bases). V was cut by 2 bases and J by 3 bases, with 10 bases left in between. This CDR3 region has 15 residues. In germline, CDR1 is MDHEN, CDR2 SYDVKM. CDR3 protein: CASSLVSGANEKLFF. The CDR3 coding sequence is TGTGCCAGCAGTTTAGTCTCGGGGGCTAATGAAAAACTGTTTTTT.

The chain joins TRBV5-1 to TRBJ2-5; D tentatively fits TRBD1 or TRBD2 (7 bases each). Per germline, CDR1 SGHRS and CDR2 YFSETQ. Trimming pared 2 bases from V and 3 bases from J, leaving 11 bases between. This CDR3 spans 14 amino acids. The CDR3 spells CASSFSGGEETQYF. CDR3 coding DNA: TGCGCCAGCAGCTTTTCAGGGGGGGAAGAGACCCAGTACTTC.

The CDR3 loop is CASSQESSGGAGEQFF. The CDR3, as DNA: TGCGCCAGCAGCCAAGAATCCAGCGGGGGGGCAGGTGAGCAGTTCTTC. V is TRBV4-1 and J is TRBJ2-1; 10 nucleotides line up with TRBD2. The CDR3 is 16 residues long. Germline V gene sequence: CDR1 MGHRA, CDR2 YSYEKL. Unmatched junction bases numbered 8, after V lost 0 bases and J lost 9 bases.

The chain couples TRBV2 to TRBJ1-6; the D is unclear. Per the germline V gene, CDR1 is SNHLY and CDR2 is FYNNEI. Deletions cut 5 bases from V and 13 bases from J, with 18 bases between. This CDR3 comprises 14 residues. The CDR3 DNA reads as TGTGCCAGCAGTCGGAATGCCGGATTCGGGCCCCTCCACTTT. Amino acid sequence: CASSRNAGFGPLHF.

This clone was observed a handful of times. The chain uses TRBV10-3 and TRBJ1-2; D not resolved. This CDR3 spans 13 amino acids. The ends were cut back, 10 bases at V and 5 bases at J, with 17 bases in the middle. Per the germline V gene, CDR1 is ENHRY and CDR2 is SYGVKD. CDR3 protein: CATSTATVYGYTF. The CDR3 DNA is TGTGCCACCTCGACTGCTACCGTTTATGGCTACACCTTC.

The V gene is TRBV4-1, the J gene TRBJ2-7; D perhaps matches TRBD1 (6 bases). The CDR3 has 13 amino acids. V lost 2 bases, J lost 6 bases, and 11 bases lay in between. CDR1 is MGHRA and CDR2 is YSYEKL in the germline V gene. CDR3 in DNA: TGCGCCAGCAGCCAAACAGGGATGGGCGAGCAGTACTTC. It is translated as CASSQTGMGEQYF.